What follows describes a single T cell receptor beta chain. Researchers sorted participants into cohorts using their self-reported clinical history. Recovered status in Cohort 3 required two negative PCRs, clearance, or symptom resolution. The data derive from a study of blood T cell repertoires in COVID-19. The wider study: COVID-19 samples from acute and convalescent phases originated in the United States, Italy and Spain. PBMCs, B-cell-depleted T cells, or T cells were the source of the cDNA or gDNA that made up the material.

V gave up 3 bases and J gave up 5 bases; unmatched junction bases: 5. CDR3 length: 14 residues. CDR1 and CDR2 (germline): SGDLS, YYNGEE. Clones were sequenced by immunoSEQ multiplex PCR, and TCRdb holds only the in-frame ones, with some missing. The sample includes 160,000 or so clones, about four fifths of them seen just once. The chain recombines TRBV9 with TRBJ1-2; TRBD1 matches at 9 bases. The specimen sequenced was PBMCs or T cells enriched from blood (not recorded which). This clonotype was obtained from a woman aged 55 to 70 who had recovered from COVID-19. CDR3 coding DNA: TGTGCCAGCAGCGAACGGGACAGGGTTTATGGCTACACCTTC. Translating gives CASSERDRVYGYTF.